This record looks at one T cell receptor beta chain sequence and its context. The antigen is unknown. With V trimmed by 2 bases and J by 4 bases, 4 bases remained unmatched. The CDR3 totals 16 residues. Germline V gene sequence: CDR1 MNHEY, CDR2 SMNVEV (reference sequence). Libraries were prepared by immunoSEQ multiplex PCR; TCRdb keeps only in-frame clonotypes and omits some of them. Of 75,000 to 100,000 clones detected, approximately 88% appear once; the ten largest clones hold about 6%. The data were obtained in a study of T cell responses to AZD1222 COVID-19 vaccine. Whole-study results and caveats: Only a handful of AZD1222 recipients, more than five in all, had baseline seropositivity.

The chain recombines TRBV27 with TRBJ2-2; 10 bases line up with TRBD2. The receptor's source is an adult in good health. The material was peripheral blood, obtained on day 0 of AZD1222 vaccination. As DNA, the CDR3 is TGTGCCAGCAGTTTAGAGCCTAGCGGGAGCACCGGGGAGCTGTTTTTT. It translates to CASSLEPSGSTGELFF.